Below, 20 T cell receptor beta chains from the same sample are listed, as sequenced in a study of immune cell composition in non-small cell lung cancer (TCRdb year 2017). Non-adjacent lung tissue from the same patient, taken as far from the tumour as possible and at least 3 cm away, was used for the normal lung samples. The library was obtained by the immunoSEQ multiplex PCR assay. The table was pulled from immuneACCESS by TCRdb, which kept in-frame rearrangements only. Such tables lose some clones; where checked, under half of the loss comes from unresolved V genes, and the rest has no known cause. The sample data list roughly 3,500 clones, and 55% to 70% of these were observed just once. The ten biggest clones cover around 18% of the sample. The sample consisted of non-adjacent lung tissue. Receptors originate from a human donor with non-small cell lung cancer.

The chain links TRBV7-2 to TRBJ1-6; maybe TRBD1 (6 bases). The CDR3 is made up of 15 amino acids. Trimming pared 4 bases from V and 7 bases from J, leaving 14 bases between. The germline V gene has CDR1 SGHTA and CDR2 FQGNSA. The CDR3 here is CASSYRDALNSPLHF. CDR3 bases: TGTGCCAGCAGCTACAGGGATGCTTTGAATTCACCCCTCCACTTT.

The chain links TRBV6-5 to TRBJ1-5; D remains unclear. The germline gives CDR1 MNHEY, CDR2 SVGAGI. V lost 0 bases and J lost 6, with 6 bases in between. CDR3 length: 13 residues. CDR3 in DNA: TGTGCCAGCAGTTACTCGGAGCGTCAGCCCCAGCATTTT. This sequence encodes CASSYSERQPQHF.

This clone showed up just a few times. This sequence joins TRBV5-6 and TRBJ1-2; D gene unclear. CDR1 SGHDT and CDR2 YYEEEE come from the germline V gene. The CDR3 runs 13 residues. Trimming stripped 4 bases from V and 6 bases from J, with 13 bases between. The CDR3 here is CASSLVGEHGYTF. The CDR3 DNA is TGTGCCAGCAGCCTTGTCGGGGAACATGGCTACACCTTC.

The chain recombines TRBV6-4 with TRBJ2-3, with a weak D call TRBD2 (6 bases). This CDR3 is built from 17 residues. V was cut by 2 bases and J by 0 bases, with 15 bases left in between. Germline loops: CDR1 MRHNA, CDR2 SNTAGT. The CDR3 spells CASSDTPGGASTDTQYF. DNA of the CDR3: TGTGCCAGCAGTGACACCCCGGGCGGGGCTAGCACAGATACGCAGTATTTT.

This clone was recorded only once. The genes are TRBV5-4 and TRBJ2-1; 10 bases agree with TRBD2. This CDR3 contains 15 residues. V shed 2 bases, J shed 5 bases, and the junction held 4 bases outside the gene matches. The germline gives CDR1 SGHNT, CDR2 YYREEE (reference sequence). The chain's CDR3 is CASSFLAGVNNEQFF. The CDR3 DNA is TGTGCCAGCAGCTTTCTAGCGGGGGTGAACAATGAGCAGTTCTTC.

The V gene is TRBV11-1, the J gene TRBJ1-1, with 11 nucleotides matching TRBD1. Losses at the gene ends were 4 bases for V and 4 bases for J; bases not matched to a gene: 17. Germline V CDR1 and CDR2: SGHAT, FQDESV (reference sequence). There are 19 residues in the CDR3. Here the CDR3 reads CASSSPKGVGTGGFTEAFF. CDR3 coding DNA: TGTGCCAGCAGCTCCCCTAAAGGGGTTGGGACAGGGGGTTTCACTGAAGCTTTCTTT.

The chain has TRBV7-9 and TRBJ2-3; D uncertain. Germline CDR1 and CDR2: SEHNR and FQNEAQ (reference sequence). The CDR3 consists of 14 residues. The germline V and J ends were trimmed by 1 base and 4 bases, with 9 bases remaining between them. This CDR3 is CASSLGSSSDTQYF. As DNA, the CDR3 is TGTGCCAGCAGCTTAGGCTCGAGCTCAGATACGCAGTATTTT.

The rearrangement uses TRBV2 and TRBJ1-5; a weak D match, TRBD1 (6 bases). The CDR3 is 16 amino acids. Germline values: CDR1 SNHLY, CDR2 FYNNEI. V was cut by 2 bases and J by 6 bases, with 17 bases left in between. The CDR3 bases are TGTGCCAGCAGTGAAAACGGGGGGGGCGCGGGTCAGCCCCAGCATTTT. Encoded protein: CASSENGGGAGQPQHF.

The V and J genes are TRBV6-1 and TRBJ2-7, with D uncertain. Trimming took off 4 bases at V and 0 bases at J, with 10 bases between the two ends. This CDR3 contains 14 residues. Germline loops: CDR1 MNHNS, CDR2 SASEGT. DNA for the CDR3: TGTGCCAGCAGTGGTAGTAGTCCCTCCTACGAGCAGTACTTC. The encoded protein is CASSGSSPSYEQYF.

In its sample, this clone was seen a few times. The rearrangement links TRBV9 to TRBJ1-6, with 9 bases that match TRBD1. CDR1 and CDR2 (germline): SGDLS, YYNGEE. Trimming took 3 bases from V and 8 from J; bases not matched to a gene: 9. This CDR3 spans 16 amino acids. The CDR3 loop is CASSAGSGTGYSPLHF. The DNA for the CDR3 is TGTGCCAGCAGCGCCGGCTCCGGGACAGGGTATTCACCCCTCCACTTT. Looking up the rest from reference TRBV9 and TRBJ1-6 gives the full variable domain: DSGVTQTPKHLITATGQRVTLRCSPRSGDLSVYWYQQSLDQGLQFLIQYYNGEERAKGNILERFSAQQFPDLHSELNLSSLELGDSALYFCASSAGSGTGYSPLHFGNGTRLTVT.

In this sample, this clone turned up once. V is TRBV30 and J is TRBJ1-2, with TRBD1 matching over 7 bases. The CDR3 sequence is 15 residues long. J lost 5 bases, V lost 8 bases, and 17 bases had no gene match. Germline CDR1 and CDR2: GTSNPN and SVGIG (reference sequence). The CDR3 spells CAAYRGRFRPYGYTF. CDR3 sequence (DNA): TGTGCCGCGTACAGGGGACGCTTCCGACCTTATGGCTACACCTTC.

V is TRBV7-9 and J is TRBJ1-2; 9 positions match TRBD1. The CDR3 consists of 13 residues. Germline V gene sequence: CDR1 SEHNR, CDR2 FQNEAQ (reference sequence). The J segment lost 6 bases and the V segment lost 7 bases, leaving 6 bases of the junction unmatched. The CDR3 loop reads CASNTGGRDGYTF. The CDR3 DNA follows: TGTGCCAGCAATACAGGGGGCCGGGATGGCTACACCTTC.

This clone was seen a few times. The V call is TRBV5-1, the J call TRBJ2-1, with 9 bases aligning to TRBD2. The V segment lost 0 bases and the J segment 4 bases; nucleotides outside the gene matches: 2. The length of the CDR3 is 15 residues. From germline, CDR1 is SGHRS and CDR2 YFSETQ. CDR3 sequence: CASSLDLAGYNEQFF. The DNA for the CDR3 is TGCGCCAGCAGCTTGGACCTAGCGGGATACAATGAGCAGTTCTTC.

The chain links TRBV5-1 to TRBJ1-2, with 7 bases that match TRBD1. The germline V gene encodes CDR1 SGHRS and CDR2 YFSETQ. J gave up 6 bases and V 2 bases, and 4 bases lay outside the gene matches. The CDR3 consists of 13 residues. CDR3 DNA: TGCGCCAGCAGCTTTCATGGACAGGATGGCTACACCTTC. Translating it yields CASSFHGQDGYTF. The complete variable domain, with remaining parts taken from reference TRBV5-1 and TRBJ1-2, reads KAGVTQTPRYLIKTRGQQVTLSCSPISGHRSVSWYQQTPGQGLQFLFEYFSETQRNKGNFPGRFSGRQFSNSRSEMNVSTLELGDSALYLCASSFHGQDGYTFGSGTRLTVV.

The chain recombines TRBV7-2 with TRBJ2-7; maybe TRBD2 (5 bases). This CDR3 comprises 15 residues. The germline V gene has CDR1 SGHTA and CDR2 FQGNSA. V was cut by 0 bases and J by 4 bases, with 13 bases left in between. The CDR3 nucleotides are TGTGCCAGCAGCTTAGCGTCGGGGTCGGGGTACGAGCAGTACTTC. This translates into CASSLASGSGYEQYF.

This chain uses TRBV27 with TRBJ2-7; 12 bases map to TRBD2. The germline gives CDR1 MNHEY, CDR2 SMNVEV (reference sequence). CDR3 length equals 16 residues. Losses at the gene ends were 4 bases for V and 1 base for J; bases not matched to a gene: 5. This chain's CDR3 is CASSSYGTSGSYEQYF. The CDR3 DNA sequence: TGTGCCAGCAGTTCATACGGGACTAGCGGGTCCTACGAGCAGTACTTC.

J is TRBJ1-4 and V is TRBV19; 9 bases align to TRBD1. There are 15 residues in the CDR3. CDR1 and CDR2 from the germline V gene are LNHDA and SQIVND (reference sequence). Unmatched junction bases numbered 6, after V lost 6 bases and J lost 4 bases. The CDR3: CASRKPGQGNEKLFF. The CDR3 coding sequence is TGTGCCAGTAGGAAACCGGGACAGGGTAATGAAAAACTGTTTTTT.

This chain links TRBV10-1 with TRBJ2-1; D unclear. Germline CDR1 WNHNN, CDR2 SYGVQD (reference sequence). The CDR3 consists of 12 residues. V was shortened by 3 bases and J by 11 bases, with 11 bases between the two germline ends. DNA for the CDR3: TGCGCCAGCAGTGAAATTGGAGACCAGCAGTTCTTC. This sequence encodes CASSEIGDQQFF.

CDR3 in amino acids: CASSQDRTGVGGYTF. The CDR3 DNA reads as TGTGCCAGCAGCCAAGATCGGACAGGGGTCGGGGGCTACACCTTC. The chain is built from TRBV4-2 and TRBJ1-2; 9 nucleotides align to TRBD1. J was trimmed by 8 bases and V by 0 bases; bases with no gene match: 7. This CDR3 is built from 15 residues. Germline loops: CDR1 LGHNA, CDR2 YNFKEQ.

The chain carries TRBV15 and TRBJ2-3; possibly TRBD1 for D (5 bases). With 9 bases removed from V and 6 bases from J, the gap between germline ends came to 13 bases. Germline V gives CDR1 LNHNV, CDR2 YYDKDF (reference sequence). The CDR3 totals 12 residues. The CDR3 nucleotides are TGTGCCACGGGGCTTTCCGGCGATACGCAGTATTTT. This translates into CATGLSGDTQYF. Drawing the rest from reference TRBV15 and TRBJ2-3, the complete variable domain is DAMVIQNPRYQVTQFGKPVTLSCSQTLNHNVMYWYQQKSSQAPKLLFHYYDKDFNNEADTPDNFQSRRPNTSFCFLDIRSPGLGDTAMYLCATGLSGDTQYFGPGTRLTVL.